This T cell receptor (beta chain) is from a study of cytomegalovirus exposure and HLA in healthy donors. The CDR3 is 14 amino acids. From germline, CDR1 is SGHTS and CDR2 YDEGEE. Trimming pared 1 base from V and 5 bases from J, leaving 11 bases between. The protocol was immunoSEQ multiplex PCR, while the TCRdb copy is restricted to in-frame clones and leaves out a portion. The table has 150,000 to 200,000 clones, just under 90% seen once. Material for sequencing was PBMCs. This TCR was sampled from a man between 18 and 35 years old in good health and CMV-seropositive. The chain carries TRBV5-8 and TRBJ2-3, with D possibly matching TRBD2 (6 bases). The CDR3 region is CASSLMRGGDTQYF. CDR3 in DNA: TGTGCCAGCAGCTTGATGAGGGGAGGAGATACGCAGTATTTT.